This T cell receptor (beta chain) derives from a study of tumor and adjacent non-tumor tissue in lung cancer. Looking at the study overall: Histology: eleven to twelve adenocarcinoma, 2 squamous cell carcinoma, 1 small cell lung cancer. Stage I to III disease affected approximately 11 men and about five women aged roughly 30 to 80. Overall study results and limits: TCR diversity was significantly greater in tumor than normal lung tissue. Patients with more diverse tumor TCRs had worse survival.

Regarding this clonotype: Its antigen is undetermined.

CDR3 length equals 14 residues. A modified ARM-PCR protocol with three rounds of nested PCR amplified TCRbeta. TCRdb processed the multiplex PCR reads anew with MiXCR; each CDR3 protein has one entry. The table includes around 100,000 distinct CDR3 sequences, 60% to 80% detected once. This sample's RNA came from whole unsorted tissue. This non-tumor lung sample came from over 3 cm beyond the tumor edge. The clonotype was recovered from a man aged 25 to 40 with non-small cell lung cancer. V and J are TRBV21-1 and TRBJ2-5; the table's D call of TRBD1 was not tested on the DNA. TRBV21-1 is recorded as a pseudogene. Sequencing was done on a sample of distant non-tumor lung tissue. Here the CDR3 reads CARSKVRGGETQYF. CDR3 DNA: TGTGCCAGGAGCAAAGTCCGGGGTGGCGAGACCCAGTACTTC.